This TCR beta chain originates from a study of T cells after somatic rescue of genetic block. The CDR3 totals 14 residues. V was clipped by 8 bases and J by 2 bases, with 13 bases between them. CDR1 and CDR2 (germline): GTSNPN, SVGIG (reference sequence). Libraries were prepared by immunoSEQ multiplex PCR; TCRdb keeps only in-frame clonotypes and omits some of them. This table holds about 14,000 clones, approximately 70% found once. This receptor was obtained from a boy between 10 and 17 years old. The source material was peripheral blood mononuclear cells (PBMCs). The J gene is TRBJ1-6, the V gene TRBV30; perhaps TRBD1 as D (5 bases). The DNA of the CDR3 is TGTGCCACCAGGGCCGGCACCTATAATTCACCCCTCCACTTT. Protein product: CATRAGTYNSPLHF.